The next 25 T cell receptor beta chains were all read from a single sample in a study of siplizumab effects on memory and regulatory T cells. TCRdb's copy holds only in-frame clones and misses some; the assay was immunoSEQ multiplex PCR. The sample holds tens of thousands of clones; over 85% are singletons and the top ten take approximately 7.1%. The specimen sequenced was CD8+ T cells sorted from blood. These receptors were collected from a human donor in good health.

The chain combines TRBV21-1 with TRBJ2-5; the table calls TRBD2, which could not be checked here. TRBV21-1 is termed a pseudogene. The CDR3 covers 14 residues. Here the CDR3 DNA reads TGTGCCAGCAGCAAAGCGGGAGGAGCGGAGACCCAGTACTTC. Protein product: CASSKAGGAETQYF.

The chain couples TRBV9 to TRBJ2-1; possible D gene TRBD2, 6 bases. The CDR3 totals 15 residues. Germline values: CDR1 SGDLS, CDR2 YYNGEE. Deletions cut 2 bases from V and 5 bases from J, with 14 bases between. The CDR3 DNA sequence: TGTGCCAGCAGCGTGGGTGGGGGGTCTAACAATGAGCAGTTCTTC. It yields the protein CASSVGGGSNNEQFF.

This clone was observed a single time. The rearrangement uses TRBV6-5 and TRBJ1-2; D gene unclear. The V and J ends lost 2 bases and 7 bases respectively, with 20 bases between them. The CDR3 runs to 16 residues. Germline V CDR1 and CDR2: MNHEY, SVGAGI. For the CDR3, the DNA is TGTGCCAGCAGTTACGGCATAACATATCAGGCAGGTGGCTACACCTTC. Translation gives CASSYGITYQAGGYTF.

CDR3 loop: CASSQETRRSYEQYF. For the CDR3, the DNA is TGCGCCAGCAGCCAAGAAACTAGACGGTCCTACGAGCAGTACTTC. The chain links TRBV4-1 to TRBJ2-7; tentatively, D is TRBD2 (5 bases). Germline V CDR1 and CDR2: MGHRA, YSYEKL. Trimming took off 0 bases at V and 1 base at J, with 10 bases between the two ends. This CDR3 has 15 residues.

CDR3 bases: TGTGCCAGCAGCCTTGGACAGGTTGAAGCTTTCTTT. It translates to CASSLGQVEAFF. This sequence joins TRBV7-9 and TRBJ1-1; TRBD1 matches 7 bases. Germline V gives CDR1 SEHNR, CDR2 FQNEAQ (reference sequence). The CDR3 consists of 12 residues. V dropped 5 bases and J dropped 7; count of bases not matched to a gene: 4.

In its sample, this clone was seen once. The V gene is TRBV11-2, the J gene TRBJ1-2, with 11 positions matching TRBD1. This CDR3 is built from 18 residues. The germline V gene encodes CDR1 SGHAT and CDR2 FQNNGV. J gave up 1 base and V 5 bases, and 12 bases lay outside the gene matches. The CDR3 sequence is CASSHTVPGTGGNYGYTF. The CDR3 coding sequence is TGTGCCAGCAGCCATACCGTACCCGGGACAGGGGGTAACTATGGCTACACCTTC.

The V and J genes are TRBV7-3 and TRBJ2-1, with D uncertain. The CDR3 totals 14 residues. The germline V gene has CDR1 SGHTA and CDR2 FQGTGA. Trimming cost V 3 bases and J 4 bases, with 10 bases left between them. CDR3: CASSFEGSYNEQFF. CDR3 DNA: TGTGCCAGCAGCTTTGAAGGGTCTTACAATGAGCAGTTCTTC.

A note on this clone: This same CDR3 is encoded by further DNA sequences in the sample. J is TRBJ2-1 and V is TRBV27; D is unresolved. V was trimmed by 5 bases and J by 4 bases, leaving 3 bases between them. The length of the CDR3 is 11 residues. CDR1 is MNHEY and CDR2 is SMNVEV in the germline V gene (reference sequence). The CDR3 DNA sequence: TGTGCCAGCAGTCTGTACAATGAGCAGTTCTTC. Protein: CASSLYNEQFF.

This CDR3 is CASLTTDTQYF. CDR3 nucleotide sequence: TGTGCCAGCCTAACGACAGATACGCAGTATTTT. The chain carries TRBV6-6 and TRBJ2-3; no clear D. The V end lost 8 bases, the J end lost 3 bases, and 6 bases lay between the germline ends. This CDR3 has 11 amino acids. CDR1 MNHNY and CDR2 SVGAGI come from the germline V gene (reference sequence).

V is TRBV7-9 and J is TRBJ2-5, with TRBD1 matching 9 bases. Trimming at V came to 8 bases and at J to 0 bases, leaving 1 base not matched to a gene. This CDR3 is built from 13 residues. Germline CDR1 is SEHNR and CDR2 is FQNEAQ (reference sequence). The CDR3 protein is CASGQGYQETQYF. The CDR3 DNA reads TGTGCCAGCGGACAGGGGTACCAAGAGACCCAGTACTTC.

This clone was seen just once. The V gene is TRBV6-1, the J gene TRBJ2-7; D is ambiguous. From germline, CDR1 is MNHNS and CDR2 SASEGT. This CDR3 has 13 amino acids. V lost 2 bases and J lost 5, with 10 bases in between. CDR3: CASSERVSHEQYF. The CDR3, as DNA: TGTGCCAGCAGTGAAAGGGTTTCCCACGAGCAGTACTTC.

The chain employs TRBV2 and TRBJ2-1; no clear D. This CDR3 region has 15 residues. V shed 2 bases and J shed 7 bases, with 15 bases lying between them. Germline CDR1 and CDR2: SNHLY and FYNNEI. CDR3 amino acids: CASSEPLGVRNEQFF. In DNA form, the CDR3 reads TGTGCCAGCAGTGAACCGTTAGGTGTGAGGAATGAGCAGTTCTTC.

The chain has TRBV6-5 and TRBJ2-1; no firm D call. V dropped 0 bases and J dropped 8 bases, with 11 bases sitting between them. The CDR3 spans 14 residues. From germline, CDR1 is MNHEY and CDR2 SVGAGI. DNA for the CDR3: TGTGCCAGCAGTTACTCCGGCCCTTATGATGAGCAGTTCTTC. This encodes CASSYSGPYDEQFF.

The chain links TRBV6-1 to TRBJ1-1; D gene unclear. This CDR3 has 13 amino acids. The V gene lost 2 bases and the J gene lost 1 base, with 5 bases spanning the gap. Germline CDR1 is MNHNS and CDR2 is SASEGT. The CDR3 region is CASSERENTEAFF. CDR3 coding DNA: TGTGCCAGCAGTGAAAGGGAGAACACTGAAGCTTTCTTT.

This chain uses TRBV7-6 with TRBJ2-1; D might be TRBD2 (6 bases). The CDR3 consists of 14 residues. Germline V gene sequence: CDR1 SGHVS, CDR2 FNYEAQ. V lost 3 bases to trimming and J lost 3 bases, with 9 bases between them. The CDR3 reads CASSLGLYYNEQFF. The CDR3, as DNA: TGTGCCAGCAGCTTGGGACTTTACTACAATGAGCAGTTCTTC.

The chain couples TRBV29-1 to TRBJ2-7; TRBD1 is a possible D gene (6 bases). This CDR3 has 11 residues. CDR1 is SQVTM, CDR2 ANQGSEA, per germline. Trimming shortened V by 5 bases and J by 3 bases, and 8 bases separated the two germline ends. As DNA, the CDR3 is TGCAGCGTTATACAGGGCTACGAGCAGTACTTC. Its translation: CSVIQGYEQYF.

J is TRBJ1-6 and V is TRBV6-1, with D unclear. V was pared by 3 bases and J by 9 bases, with 9 bases between. CDR1 and CDR2 (germline): MNHNS, SASEGT. The CDR3 sequence is 13 residues long. CDR3 sequence (DNA): TGTGCCAGCAGTGACCGGGATATTTCACCCCTCCACTTT. It is translated as CASSDRDISPLHF.

V is TRBV27 and J is TRBJ2-7; 9 bases are a match to TRBD1. V dropped 4 bases and J dropped 6; count of bases not matched to a gene: 7. The length of the CDR3 is 14 residues. Germline V gives CDR1 MNHEY, CDR2 SMNVEV (reference sequence). The CDR3 spells CASSYDRGNGEQYF. The CDR3 nucleotides read TGTGCCAGCAGTTATGACAGGGGGAACGGCGAGCAGTACTTC.

This rearrangement joins TRBV4-2 to TRBJ2-7, with TRBD2 identical over 11 bases. The CDR3 loop spans 17 amino acids. Germline loops: CDR1 LGHNA, CDR2 YNFKEQ. With 0 bases clipped from V and 6 bases from J, the junction kept 10 bases outside the gene matches. Here the CDR3 reads CASSQDGLAGGPLEQYF. CDR3 nucleotide sequence: TGTGCCAGCAGCCAAGACGGATTAGCGGGGGGGCCTCTCGAGCAGTACTTC.

The chain couples TRBV7-6 to TRBJ1-4; D is undetermined. CDR3 size: 14 residues. Trimming shortened V by 4 bases and J by 5 bases, and 11 bases separated the two germline ends. From germline, CDR1 is SGHVS and CDR2 FNYEAQ. CDR3 DNA sequence: TGTGCCAGCAGCTCAGTTGAGCGAAATGAAAAACTGTTTTTT. Amino acids: CASSSVERNEKLFF. The full variable domain, rest sourced from reference TRBV7-6 and TRBJ1-4, is GAGVSQSPRYKVTKRGQDVALRCDPISGHVSLYWYRQALGQGPEFLTYFNYEAQQDKSGLPNDRFSAERPEGSISTLTIQRTEQRDSAMYRCASSSVERNEKLFFGSGTQLSVL.

The CDR3 protein is CASSLSSSDRGRDYTF. DNA for the CDR3: TGTGCCAGCAGTTTATCTTCGTCCGACAGGGGGCGAGACTACACCTTC. The chain uses TRBV27 and TRBJ1-2, with 10 nucleotides matching TRBD1. V was pared by 0 bases and J by 10 bases, with 11 bases of the junction left unmatched. CDR3 length: 16 residues. The V gene's germline CDR1 is MNHEY and CDR2 SMNVEV (reference sequence).

J is TRBJ2-7 and V is TRBV7-9, with D unclear. Per the germline V gene, CDR1 is SEHNR and CDR2 is FQNEAQ (reference sequence). The CDR3 has 12 amino acids. V was shortened by 5 bases and J by 6 bases, with 11 bases between the two germline ends. The CDR3 protein is CASSPVGLEQYF. DNA for the CDR3: TGTGCCAGCAGCCCAGTTGGTCTCGAGCAGTACTTC.

This rearrangement joins TRBV6-1 to TRBJ1-6; D uncertain. Trimming stripped 2 bases from V and 9 bases from J, with 11 bases between. Per germline, CDR1 MNHNS and CDR2 SASEGT. This CDR3 comprises 14 residues. CDR3 in amino acids: CASSETGTGSPLHF. The DNA of the CDR3 is TGTGCCAGCAGTGAAACGGGAACTGGTTCACCCCTCCACTTT.

Written as DNA, the CDR3 is TGTGCCAGCAGCCCTTCGGGGGGCCCCCCGAACACTGAAGCTTTCTTT. Protein: CASSPSGGPPNTEAFF. The rearrangement links TRBV4-2 to TRBJ1-1; possible D gene TRBD1, 6 bases. V lost 4 bases, J lost 1 base, and 16 bases lay in between. The CDR3 loop spans 16 amino acids. Per the germline V gene, CDR1 is LGHNA and CDR2 is YNFKEQ.

The chain couples TRBV10-3 to TRBJ2-1, with D hard to call. CDR1 ENHRY and CDR2 SYGVKD come from the germline V gene. The germline V and J ends were trimmed by 6 bases and 6 bases, with 6 bases remaining between them. CDR3 length equals 11 residues. CDR3 DNA: TGTGCCATCAGGGCTTCCAATGAGCAGTTCTTC. Translating it yields CAIRASNEQFF.